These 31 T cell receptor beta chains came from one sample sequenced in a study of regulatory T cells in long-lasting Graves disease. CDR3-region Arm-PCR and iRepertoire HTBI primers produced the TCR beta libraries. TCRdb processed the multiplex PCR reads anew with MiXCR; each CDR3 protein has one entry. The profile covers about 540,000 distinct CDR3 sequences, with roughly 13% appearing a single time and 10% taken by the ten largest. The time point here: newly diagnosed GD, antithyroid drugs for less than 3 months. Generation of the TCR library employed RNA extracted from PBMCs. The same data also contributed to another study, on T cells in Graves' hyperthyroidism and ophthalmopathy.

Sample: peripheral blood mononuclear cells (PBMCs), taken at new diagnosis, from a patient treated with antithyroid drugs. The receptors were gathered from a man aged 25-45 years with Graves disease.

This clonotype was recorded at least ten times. CDR3 nucleotides: TGCAGCGTTGAAGCAGGGGGCTACACCTTC. Translated, it gives CSVEAGGYTF. The chain joins TRBV29-1 to TRBJ1-2; perhaps TRBD1 as D (5 bases). CDR1 and CDR2 (germline): SQVTM, ANQGSEA. The CDR3 totals 10 residues. V was cut by 1 base and J by 8 bases, with 5 bases left in between.

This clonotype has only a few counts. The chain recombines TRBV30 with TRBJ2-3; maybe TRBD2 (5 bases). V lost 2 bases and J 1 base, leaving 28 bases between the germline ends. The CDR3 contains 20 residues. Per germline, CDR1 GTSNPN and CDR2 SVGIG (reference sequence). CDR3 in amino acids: CAWSPTRLGGKRAGTDTQYF. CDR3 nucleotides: TGTGCCTGGAGTCCCACAAGACTTGGCGGAAAAAGAGCGGGCACAGATACGCAGTATTTT.

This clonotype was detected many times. CDR3 protein: CAITGGGSYEQYF. DNA for the CDR3: TGTGCCATCACGGGAGGAGGCTCCTACGAGCAGTACTTC. This rearrangement joins TRBV10-3 to TRBJ2-7; TRBD2 agrees at 7 bases. The CDR3 extends over 13 amino acids. CDR1 ENHRY and CDR2 SYGVKD come from the germline V gene. The V and J ends lost 7 bases and 0 bases, in that order; junction bases with no gene match: 3.

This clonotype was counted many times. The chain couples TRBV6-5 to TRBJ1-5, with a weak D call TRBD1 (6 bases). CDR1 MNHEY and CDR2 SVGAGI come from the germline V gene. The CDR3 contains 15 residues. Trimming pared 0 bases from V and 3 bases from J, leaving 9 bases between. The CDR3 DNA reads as TGTGCCAGCAGTTACTCGGACAGCTTCAATCAGCCCCAGCATTTT. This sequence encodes CASSYSDSFNQPQHF.

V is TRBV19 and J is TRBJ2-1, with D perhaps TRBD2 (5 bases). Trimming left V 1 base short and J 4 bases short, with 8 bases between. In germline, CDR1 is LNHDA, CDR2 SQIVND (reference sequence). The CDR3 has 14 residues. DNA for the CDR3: TGTGCCAGTAGTATAGGCACGGGGTACAATGAGCAGTTCTTC. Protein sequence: CASSIGTGYNEQFF.

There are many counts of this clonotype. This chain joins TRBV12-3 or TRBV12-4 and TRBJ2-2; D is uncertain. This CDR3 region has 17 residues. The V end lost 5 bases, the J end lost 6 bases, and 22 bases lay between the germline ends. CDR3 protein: CASSPSLGFTRAGELFF. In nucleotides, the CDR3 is TGTGCCAGCAGTCCCTCCCTAGGATTTACAAGGGCCGGGGAGCTGTTTTTT.

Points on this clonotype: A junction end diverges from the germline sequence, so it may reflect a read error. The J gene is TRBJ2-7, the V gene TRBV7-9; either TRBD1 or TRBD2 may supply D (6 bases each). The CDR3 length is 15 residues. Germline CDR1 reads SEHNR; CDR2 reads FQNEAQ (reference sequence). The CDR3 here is CGSSPGRGGFYEQYF. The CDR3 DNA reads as TGTGGCAGCAGCCCTGGCAGAGGGGGGTTCTACGAGCAGTACTTC.

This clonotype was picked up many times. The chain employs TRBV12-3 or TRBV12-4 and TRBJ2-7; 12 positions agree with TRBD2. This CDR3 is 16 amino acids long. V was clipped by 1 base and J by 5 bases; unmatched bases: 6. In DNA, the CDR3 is TGTGCCAGCAGTTTAGTCCTAGCGGGAGGGCCAGACGAGCAGTACTTC. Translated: CASSLVLAGGPDEQYF.

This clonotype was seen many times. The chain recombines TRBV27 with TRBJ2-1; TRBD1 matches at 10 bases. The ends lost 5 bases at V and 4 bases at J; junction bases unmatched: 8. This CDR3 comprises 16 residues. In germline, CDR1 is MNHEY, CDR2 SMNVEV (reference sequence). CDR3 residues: CASSVDRGIYYNEQFF. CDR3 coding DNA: TGTGCCAGCAGTGTGGACAGGGGGATATATTACAATGAGCAGTTCTTC.

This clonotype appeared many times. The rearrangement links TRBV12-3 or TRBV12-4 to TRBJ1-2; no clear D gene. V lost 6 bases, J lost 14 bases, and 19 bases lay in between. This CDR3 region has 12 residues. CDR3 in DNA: TGTGCCAGCAGCCTATTCGAGGGCCTCGGGACCTTC. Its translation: CASSLFEGLGTF.

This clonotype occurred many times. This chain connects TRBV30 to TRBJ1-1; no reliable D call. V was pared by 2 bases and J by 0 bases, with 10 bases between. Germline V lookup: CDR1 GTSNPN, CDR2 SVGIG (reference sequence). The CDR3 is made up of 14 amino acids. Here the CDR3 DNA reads TGTGCCTGGAGTAGAAAGGATTTGAACACTGAAGCTTTCTTT. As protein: CAWSRKDLNTEAFF.

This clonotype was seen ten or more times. The CDR3 is CSASLAGGPRNEQFF. The DNA of the CDR3 is TGCAGTGCTAGTCTAGCGGGAGGGCCGAGGAATGAGCAGTTCTTC. The gene calls are TRBV20-1 and TRBJ2-1; 12 bases are shared with TRBD2. V dropped 3 bases and J dropped 7; count of bases not matched to a gene: 7. CDR3 length: 15 residues. Germline V lookup: CDR1 DFQATT, CDR2 SNEGSKA (reference sequence).

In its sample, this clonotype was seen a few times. For the CDR3, the DNA is TGCGCCAGCCGGGCGGCCGCCGGGGCCGGGGAGCTGTTTTTT. Protein sequence: CASRAAAGAGELFF. V gene TRBV5-1 combines with J gene TRBJ2-2; possibly TRBD2 for D (5 bases). Looked up from germline, CDR1 is SGHRS and CDR2 is YFSETQ. V gave up 7 bases and J gave up 6 bases, with 16 bases separating them. The CDR3 runs 14 residues.

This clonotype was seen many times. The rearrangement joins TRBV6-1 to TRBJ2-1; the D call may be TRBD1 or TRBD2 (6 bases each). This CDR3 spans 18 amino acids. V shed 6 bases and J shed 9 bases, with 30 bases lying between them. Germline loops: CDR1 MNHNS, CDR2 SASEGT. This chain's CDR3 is CASSPEWGARSIQGEQFF. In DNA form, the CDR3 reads TGTGCCAGCAGCCCCGAGTGGGGGGCGCGGAGTATACAGGGTGAGCAGTTCTTC.

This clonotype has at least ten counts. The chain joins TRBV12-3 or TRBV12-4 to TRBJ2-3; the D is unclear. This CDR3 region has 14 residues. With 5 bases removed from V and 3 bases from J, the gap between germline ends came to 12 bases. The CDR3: CASSPYIGTDTQYF. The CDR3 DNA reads TGTGCCAGCAGTCCTTACATAGGTACAGATACGCAGTATTTT.

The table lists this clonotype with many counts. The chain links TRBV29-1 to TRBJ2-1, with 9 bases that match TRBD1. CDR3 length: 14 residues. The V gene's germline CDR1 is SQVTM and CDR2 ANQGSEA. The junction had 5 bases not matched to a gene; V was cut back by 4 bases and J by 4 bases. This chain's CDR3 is CSVGGQGTYNEQFF. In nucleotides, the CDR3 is TGCAGCGTTGGGGGACAGGGCACTTACAATGAGCAGTTCTTC.

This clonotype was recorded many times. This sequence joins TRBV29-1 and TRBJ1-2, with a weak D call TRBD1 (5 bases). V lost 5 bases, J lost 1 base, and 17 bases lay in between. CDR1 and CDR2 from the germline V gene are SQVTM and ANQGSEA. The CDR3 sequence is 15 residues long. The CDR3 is CSVQAGRGGNYGYTF. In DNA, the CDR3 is TGCAGCGTTCAGGCGGGGAGGGGTGGTAACTATGGCTACACCTTC.

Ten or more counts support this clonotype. CDR3 region: CASKRREAYNEQFF. The DNA for the CDR3 is TGTGCCAGCAAGCGGCGGGAGGCTTACAATGAGCAGTTCTTC. The V call is TRBV12-3 or TRBV12-4, the J call TRBJ2-1, with 8 bases lining up with TRBD2. The CDR3 has 14 residues. The trim removed 7 bases at V and 4 bases at J, leaving 6 bases unmatched.

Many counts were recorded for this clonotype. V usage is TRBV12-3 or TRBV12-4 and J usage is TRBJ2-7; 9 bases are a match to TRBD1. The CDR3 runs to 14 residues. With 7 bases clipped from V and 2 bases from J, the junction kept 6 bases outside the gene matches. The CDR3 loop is CASTLRDRAYEQYF. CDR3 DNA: TGTGCCAGCACTCTCCGGGACAGGGCCTACGAGCAGTACTTC.

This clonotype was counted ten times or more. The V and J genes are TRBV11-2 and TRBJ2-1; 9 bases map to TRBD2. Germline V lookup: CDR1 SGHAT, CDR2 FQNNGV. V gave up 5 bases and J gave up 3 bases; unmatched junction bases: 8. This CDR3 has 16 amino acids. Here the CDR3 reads CASSRLSGRHYNEQFF. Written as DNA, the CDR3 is TGTGCCAGCAGCCGTCTGAGCGGGAGGCACTACAATGAGCAGTTCTTC.

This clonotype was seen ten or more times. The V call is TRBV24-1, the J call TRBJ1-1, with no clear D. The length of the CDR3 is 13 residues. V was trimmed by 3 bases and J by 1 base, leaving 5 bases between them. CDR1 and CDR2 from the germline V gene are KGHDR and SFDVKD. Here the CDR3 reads CATSDAENTEAFF. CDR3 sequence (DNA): TGTGCCACCAGTGATGCAGAGAACACTGAAGCTTTCTTT.

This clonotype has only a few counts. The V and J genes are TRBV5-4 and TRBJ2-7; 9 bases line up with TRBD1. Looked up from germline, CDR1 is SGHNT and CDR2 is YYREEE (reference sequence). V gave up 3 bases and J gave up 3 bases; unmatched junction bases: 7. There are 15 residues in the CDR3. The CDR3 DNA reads TGTGCCAGCAGCTGGGGGACAGGGAGAAACTACGAGCAGTACTTC. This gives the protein CASSWGTGRNYEQYF.

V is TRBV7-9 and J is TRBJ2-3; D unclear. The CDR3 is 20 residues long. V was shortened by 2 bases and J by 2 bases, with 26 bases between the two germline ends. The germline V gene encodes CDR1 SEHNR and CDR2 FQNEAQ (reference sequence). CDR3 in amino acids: CASSLFRRFSGPELTDTQYF. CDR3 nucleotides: TGTGCCAGCAGCTTATTCCGGAGATTTTCGGGCCCGGAGCTCACAGATACGCAGTATTTT. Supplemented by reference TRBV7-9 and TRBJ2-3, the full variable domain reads DTGVSQNPRHKITKRGQNVTFRCDPISEHNRLYWYRQTLGQGPEFLTYFQNEAQLEKSRLLSDRFSAERPKGSFSTLEIQRTEQGDSAMYLCASSLFRRFSGPELTDTQYFGPGTRLTVL.

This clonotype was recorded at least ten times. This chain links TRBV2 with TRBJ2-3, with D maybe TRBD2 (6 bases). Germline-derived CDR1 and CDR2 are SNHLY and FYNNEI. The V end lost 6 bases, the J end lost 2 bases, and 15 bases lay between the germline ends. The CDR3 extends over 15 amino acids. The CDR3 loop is CASRKAGGNTDTQYF. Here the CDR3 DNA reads TGTGCCAGCAGAAAAGCTGGGGGGAACACAGATACGCAGTATTTT.

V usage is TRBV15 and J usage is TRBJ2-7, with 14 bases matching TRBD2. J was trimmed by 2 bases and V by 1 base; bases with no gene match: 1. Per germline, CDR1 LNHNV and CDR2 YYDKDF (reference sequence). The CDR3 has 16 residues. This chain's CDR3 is CATSRGTSGRPYEQYF. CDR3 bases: TGTGCCACCAGCAGAGGGACTAGCGGGAGGCCCTACGAGCAGTACTTC.

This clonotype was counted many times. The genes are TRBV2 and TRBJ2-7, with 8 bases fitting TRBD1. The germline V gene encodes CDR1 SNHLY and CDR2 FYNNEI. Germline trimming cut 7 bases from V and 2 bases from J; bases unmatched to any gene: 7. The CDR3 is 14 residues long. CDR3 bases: TGTGCCAGCAAACCGGGACAGGCAACCTACGAGCAGTACTTC. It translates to CASKPGQATYEQYF.

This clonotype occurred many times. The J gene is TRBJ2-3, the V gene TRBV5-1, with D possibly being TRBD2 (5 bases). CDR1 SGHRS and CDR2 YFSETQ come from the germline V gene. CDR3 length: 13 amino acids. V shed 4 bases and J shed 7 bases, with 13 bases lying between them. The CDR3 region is CASSPLSGNTQYF. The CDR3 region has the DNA TGCGCCAGCAGCCCGCTCTCCGGGAATACGCAGTATTTT.

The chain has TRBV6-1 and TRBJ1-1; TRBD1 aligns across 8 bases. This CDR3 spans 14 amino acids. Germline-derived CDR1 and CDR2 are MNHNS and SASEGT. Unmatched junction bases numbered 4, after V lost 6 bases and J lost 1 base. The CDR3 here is CASRTGDPNTEAFF. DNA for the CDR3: TGTGCCAGCAGGACAGGGGACCCGAACACTGAAGCTTTCTTT.

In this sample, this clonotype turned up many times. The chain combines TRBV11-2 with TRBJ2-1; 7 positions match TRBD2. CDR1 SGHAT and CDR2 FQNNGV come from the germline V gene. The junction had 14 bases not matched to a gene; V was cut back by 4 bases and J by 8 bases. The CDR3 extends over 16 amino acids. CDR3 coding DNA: TGTGCCAGCAGCTGGACCCCGGGCGGGAGCGTCCATGAGCAGTTCTTC. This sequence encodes CASSWTPGGSVHEQFF.

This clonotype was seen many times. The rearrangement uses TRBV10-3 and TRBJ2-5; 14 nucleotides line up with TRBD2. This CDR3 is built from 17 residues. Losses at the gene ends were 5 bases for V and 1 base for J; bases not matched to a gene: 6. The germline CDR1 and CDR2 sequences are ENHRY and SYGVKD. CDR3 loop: CAISRTGLAGGQETQYF. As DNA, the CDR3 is TGTGCCATCAGTCGCACCGGACTAGCGGGGGGCCAAGAGACCCAGTACTTC.

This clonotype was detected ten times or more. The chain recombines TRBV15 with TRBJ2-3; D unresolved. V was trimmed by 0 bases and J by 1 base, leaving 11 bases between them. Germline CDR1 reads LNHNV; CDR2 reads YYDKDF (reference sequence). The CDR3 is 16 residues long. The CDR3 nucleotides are TGTGCCACCAGCAGAGAAGGGATCGGTGGCACAGATACGCAGTATTTT. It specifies CATSREGIGGTDTQYF.